Detailed here is one T cell receptor (beta chain). Its specificity is unknown. This sample stems from a study of cytomegalovirus exposure and HLA in healthy donors. For the study at large: Inside one of the first data releases sat around 80 million unique TCRs taken from HLA-typed donors. Study-level results: Associated with cytomegalovirus, according to the listing, were fewer than 200 TCR beta chains. Later analysis associated a missense DCLRE1C variant with TCR beta V- and J-gene trimming.

V was pared by 1 base and J by 7 bases, with 2 bases of the junction left unmatched. The CDR3 extends over 14 amino acids. Germline CDR1 reads MNHNS; CDR2 reads SASEGT. This PCR relied on a set of 60 Vbeta primers and 13 Jbeta primers. Assay: immunoSEQ multiplex PCR; the TCRdb copy retains only in-frame clones and omits some. This sample carries about 45,000 clones, 75% to 90% of them seen once, and the ten largest clones take roughly 8%. This receptor was taken from a woman in her forties in good health and CMV-seropositive. V gene TRBV6-1 combines with J gene TRBJ2-1, with 9 bases that match TRBD1. Sequenced material: PBMCs. As DNA, the CDR3 is TGTGCCAGCAGTGAAGGGGACAGGGTAAATGAGCAGTTCTTC. As protein: CASSEGDRVNEQFF.